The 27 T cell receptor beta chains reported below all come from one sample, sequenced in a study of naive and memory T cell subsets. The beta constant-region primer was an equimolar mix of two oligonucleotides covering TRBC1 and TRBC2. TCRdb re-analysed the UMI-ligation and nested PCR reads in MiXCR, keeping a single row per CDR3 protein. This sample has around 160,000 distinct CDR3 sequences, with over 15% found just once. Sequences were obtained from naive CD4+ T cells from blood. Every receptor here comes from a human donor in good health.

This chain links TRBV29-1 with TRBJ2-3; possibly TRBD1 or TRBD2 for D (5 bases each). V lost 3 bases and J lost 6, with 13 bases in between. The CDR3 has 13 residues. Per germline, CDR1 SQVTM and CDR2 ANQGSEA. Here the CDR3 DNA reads TGCAGCGTTGATGCGCCCTGGGGGGATACGCAGTATTTT. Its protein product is CSVDAPWGDTQYF.

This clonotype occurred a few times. The CDR3 bases are TGTGCCAGCAGCTTAGCTCGGACGGGAGGGGCAGATACGCAGTATTTT. It encodes CASSLARTGGADTQYF. This sequence joins TRBV11-2 and TRBJ2-3; 8 bases fit TRBD2. V shed 1 base, J shed 4 bases, and the junction held 7 bases outside the gene matches. Germline lookup yields CDR1 SGHAT and CDR2 FQNNGV. CDR3 length: 16 amino acids.

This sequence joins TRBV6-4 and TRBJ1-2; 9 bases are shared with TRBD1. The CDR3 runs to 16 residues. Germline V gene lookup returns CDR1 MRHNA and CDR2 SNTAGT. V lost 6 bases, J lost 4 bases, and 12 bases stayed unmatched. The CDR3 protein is CASSTTGGTGVYGYTF. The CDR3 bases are TGTGCCAGCAGCACCACAGGGGGCACTGGAGTCTATGGCTACACCTTC.

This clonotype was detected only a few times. The CDR3 loop is CASSGNVRGEAFF. The CDR3 bases are TGTGCCAGCAGTGGAAACGTCAGGGGAGAAGCTTTCTTT. The rearrangement links TRBV6-2 or TRBV6-3 to TRBJ1-1; tentative D call: TRBD1 (6 bases). Germline V gene sequence: CDR1 MNHEY, CDR2 SVGEGT. This CDR3 comprises 13 residues. V lost 5 bases and J lost 8, with 15 bases in between.

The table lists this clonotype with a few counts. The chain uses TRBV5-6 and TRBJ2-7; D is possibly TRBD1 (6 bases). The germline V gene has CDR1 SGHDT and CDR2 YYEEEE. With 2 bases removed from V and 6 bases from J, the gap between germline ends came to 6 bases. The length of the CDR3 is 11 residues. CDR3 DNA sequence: TGTGCCAGCAGCTTACAGGGCGAGCAGTACTTC. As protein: CASSLQGEQYF.

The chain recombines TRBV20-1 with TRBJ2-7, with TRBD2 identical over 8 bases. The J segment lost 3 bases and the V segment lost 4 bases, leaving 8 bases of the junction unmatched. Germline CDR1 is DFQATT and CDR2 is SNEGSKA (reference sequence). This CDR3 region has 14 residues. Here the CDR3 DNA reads TGCAGTGCTACTCTAGCGGGCGTGTTCTACGAGCAGTACTTC. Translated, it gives CSATLAGVFYEQYF.

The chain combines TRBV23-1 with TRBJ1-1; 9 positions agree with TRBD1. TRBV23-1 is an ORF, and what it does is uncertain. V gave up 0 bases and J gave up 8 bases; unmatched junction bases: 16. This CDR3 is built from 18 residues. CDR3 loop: CASSQSTAGQGLSLEAFF. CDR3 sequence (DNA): TGCGCCAGCAGTCAATCGACCGCAGGACAGGGGCTTTCCTTAGAAGCTTTCTTT.

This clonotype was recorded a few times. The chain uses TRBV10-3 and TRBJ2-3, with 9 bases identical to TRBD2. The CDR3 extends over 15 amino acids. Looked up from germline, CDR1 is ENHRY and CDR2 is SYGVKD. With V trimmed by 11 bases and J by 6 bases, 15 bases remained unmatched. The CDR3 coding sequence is TGTGCCCGGCCCCCGGGTGCGGGGGGGGTGGATACGCAGTATTTT. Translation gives CARPPGAGGVDTQYF.

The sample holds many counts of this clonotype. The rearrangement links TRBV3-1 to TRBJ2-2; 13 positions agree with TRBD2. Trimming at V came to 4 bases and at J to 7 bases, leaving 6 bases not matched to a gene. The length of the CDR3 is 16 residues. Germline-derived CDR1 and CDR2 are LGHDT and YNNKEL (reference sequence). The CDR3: CASSLRTSGSGGELFF. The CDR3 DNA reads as TGTGCCAGCAGCCTCCGGACTAGCGGGAGTGGCGGGGAGCTGTTTTTT.

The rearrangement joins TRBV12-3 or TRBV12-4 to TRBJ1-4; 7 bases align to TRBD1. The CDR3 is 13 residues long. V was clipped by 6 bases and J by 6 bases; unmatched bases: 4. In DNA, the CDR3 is TGTGCCAGCAGACAAACAGGGGATGAAAAACTGTTTTTT. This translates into CASRQTGDEKLFF.

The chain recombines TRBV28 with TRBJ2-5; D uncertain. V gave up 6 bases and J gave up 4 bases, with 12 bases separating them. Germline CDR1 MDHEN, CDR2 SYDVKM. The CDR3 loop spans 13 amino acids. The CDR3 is CASSPSGRETQYF. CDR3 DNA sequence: TGTGCCAGCAGCCCATCGGGTCGAGAGACCCAGTACTTC.

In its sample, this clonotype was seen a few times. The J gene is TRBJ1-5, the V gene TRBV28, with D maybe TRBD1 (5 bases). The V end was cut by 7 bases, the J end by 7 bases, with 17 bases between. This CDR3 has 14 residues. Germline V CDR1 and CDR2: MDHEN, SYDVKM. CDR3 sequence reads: CASILRGGGQPQHF. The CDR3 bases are TGTGCCAGCATCCTCCGGGGGGGAGGACAGCCCCAGCATTTT.

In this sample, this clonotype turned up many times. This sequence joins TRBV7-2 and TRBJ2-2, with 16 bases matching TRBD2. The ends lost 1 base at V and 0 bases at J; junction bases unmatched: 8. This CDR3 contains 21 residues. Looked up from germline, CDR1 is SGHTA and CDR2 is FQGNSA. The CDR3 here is CASSLEPRGLAGGPNTGELFF. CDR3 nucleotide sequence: TGTGCCAGCAGCTTAGAACCGCGGGGACTAGCGGGAGGGCCGAACACCGGGGAGCTGTTTTTT.

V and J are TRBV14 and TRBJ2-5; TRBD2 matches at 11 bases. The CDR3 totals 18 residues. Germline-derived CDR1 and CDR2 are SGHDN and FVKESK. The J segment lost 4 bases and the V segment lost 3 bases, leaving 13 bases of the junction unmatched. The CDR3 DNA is TGTGCCAGCAGCCATCCCCGGACTAGCGGGCCCTCGGGAGAGACCCAGTACTTC. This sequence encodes CASSHPRTSGPSGETQYF.

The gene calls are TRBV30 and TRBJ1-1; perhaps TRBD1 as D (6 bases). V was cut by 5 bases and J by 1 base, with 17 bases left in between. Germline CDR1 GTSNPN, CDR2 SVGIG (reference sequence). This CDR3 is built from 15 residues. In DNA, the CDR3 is TGTGCCTGGGGGCGGTCATGGACAGAGAACACTGAAGCTTTCTTT. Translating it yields CAWGRSWTENTEAFF.

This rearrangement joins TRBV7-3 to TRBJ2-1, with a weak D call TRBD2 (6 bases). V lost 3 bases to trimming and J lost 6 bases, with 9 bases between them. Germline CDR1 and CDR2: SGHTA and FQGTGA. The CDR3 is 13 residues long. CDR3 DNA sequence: TGTGCCAGCAGCTTGACTAGGGGCAATGAGCAGTTCTTC. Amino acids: CASSLTRGNEQFF.

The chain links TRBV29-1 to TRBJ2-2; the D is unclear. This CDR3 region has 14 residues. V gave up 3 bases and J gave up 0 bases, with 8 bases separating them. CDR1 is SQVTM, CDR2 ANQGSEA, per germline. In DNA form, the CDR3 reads TGCAGCGTTGAGGGTGACGCGAACACCGGGGAGCTGTTTTTT. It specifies CSVEGDANTGELFF.

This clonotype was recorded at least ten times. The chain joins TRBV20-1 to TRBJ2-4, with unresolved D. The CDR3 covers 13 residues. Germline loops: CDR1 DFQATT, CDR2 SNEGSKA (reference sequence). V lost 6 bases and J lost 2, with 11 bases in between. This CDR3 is CSARSGTKNIQYF. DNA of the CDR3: TGCAGTGCCCGCTCGGGCACCAAAAACATTCAGTACTTC.

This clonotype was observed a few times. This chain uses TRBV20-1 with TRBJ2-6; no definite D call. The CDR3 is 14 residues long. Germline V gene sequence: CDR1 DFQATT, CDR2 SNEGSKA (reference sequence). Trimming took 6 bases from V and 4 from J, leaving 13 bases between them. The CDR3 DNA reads TGCAGTGCCGACCCGCCTACAGGGGCCAACGTCCTGACTTTC. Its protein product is CSADPPTGANVLTF.

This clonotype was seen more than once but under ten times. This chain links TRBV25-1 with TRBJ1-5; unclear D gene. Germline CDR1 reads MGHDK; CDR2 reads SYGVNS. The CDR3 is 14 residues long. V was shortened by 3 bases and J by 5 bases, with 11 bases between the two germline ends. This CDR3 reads CASSDNVWDQPQHF. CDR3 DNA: TGTGCCAGCAGTGATAACGTCTGGGATCAGCCCCAGCATTTT.

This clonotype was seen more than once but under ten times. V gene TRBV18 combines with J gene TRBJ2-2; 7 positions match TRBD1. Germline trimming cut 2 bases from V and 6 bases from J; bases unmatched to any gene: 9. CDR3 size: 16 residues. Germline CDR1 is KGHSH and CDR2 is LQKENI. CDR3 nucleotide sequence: TGTGCCAGCTCACCATACCGACAGGGAAGTCCCGGGGAGCTGTTTTTT. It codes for CASSPYRQGSPGELFF.

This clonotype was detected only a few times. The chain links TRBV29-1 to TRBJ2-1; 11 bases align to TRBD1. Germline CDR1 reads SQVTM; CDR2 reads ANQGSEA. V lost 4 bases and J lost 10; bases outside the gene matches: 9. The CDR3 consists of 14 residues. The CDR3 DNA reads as TGCAGCGTTGTAAGGGACAGGGGGTCTAACGAGCAGTTCTTC. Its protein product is CSVVRDRGSNEQFF.

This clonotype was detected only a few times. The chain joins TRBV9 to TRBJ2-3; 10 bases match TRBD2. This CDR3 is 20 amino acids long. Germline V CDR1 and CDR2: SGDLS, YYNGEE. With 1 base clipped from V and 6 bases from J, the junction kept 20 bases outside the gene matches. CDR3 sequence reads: CASSVRSGLATPGGPDTQYF. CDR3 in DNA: TGTGCCAGCAGCGTACGTTCGGGACTAGCGACACCCGGAGGCCCGGATACGCAGTATTTT.

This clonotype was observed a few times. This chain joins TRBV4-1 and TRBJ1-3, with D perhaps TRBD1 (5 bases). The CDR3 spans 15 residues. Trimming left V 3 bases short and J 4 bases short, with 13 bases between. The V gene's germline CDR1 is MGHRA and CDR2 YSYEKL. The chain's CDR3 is CASSQQGFLGNTIYF. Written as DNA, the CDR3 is TGCGCCAGCAGCCAGCAGGGTTTTCTGGGAAACACCATATATTTT.

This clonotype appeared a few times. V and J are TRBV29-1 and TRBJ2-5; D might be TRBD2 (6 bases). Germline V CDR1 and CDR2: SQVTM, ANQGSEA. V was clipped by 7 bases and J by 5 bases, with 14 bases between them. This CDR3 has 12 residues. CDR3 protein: CSAGVGLETQYF. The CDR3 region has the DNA TGCAGCGCCGGGGTGGGACTGGAGACCCAGTACTTC.

The CDR3 region is CASSQNPHYEQYF. The CDR3 DNA follows: TGTGCCAGCAGCCAGAATCCTCACTACGAGCAGTACTTC. The chain has TRBV5-5 and TRBJ2-7, with D unclear. The V end was cut by 4 bases, the J end by 3 bases, with 11 bases between. This CDR3 is built from 13 residues. In germline, CDR1 is SGHKS, CDR2 YYEKEE (reference sequence). Filled out from reference TRBV5-5 and TRBJ2-7, the complete variable domain reads DAGVTQSPTHLIKTRGQQVTLRCSPISGHKSVSWYQQVLGQGPQFIFQYYEKEERGRGNFPDRFSARQFPNYSSELNVNALLLGDSALYLCASSQNPHYEQYFGPGTRLTVT.

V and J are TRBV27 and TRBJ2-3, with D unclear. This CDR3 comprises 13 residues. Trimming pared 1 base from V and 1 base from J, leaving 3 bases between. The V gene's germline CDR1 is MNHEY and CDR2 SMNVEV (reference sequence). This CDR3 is CASSLWGTDTQYF. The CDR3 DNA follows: TGTGCCAGCAGTTTATGGGGCACAGATACGCAGTATTTT.